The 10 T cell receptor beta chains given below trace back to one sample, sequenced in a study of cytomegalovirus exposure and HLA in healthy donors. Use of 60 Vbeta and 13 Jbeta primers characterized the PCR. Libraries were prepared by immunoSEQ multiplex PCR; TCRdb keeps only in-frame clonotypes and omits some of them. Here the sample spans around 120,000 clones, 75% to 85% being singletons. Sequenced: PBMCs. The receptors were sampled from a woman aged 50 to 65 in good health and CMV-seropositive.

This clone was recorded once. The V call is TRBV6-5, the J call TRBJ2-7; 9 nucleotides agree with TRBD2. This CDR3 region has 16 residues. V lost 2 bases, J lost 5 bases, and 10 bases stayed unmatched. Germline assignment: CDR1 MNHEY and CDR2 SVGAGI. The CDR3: CASSYPPGTSWDEQYF. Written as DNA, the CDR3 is TGTGCCAGCAGTTACCCACCCGGGACTAGCTGGGACGAGCAGTACTTC.

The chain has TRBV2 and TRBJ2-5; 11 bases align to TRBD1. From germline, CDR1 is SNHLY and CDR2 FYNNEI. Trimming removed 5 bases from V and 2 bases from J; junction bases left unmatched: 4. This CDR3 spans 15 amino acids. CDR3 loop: CASSWDRGYQETQYF. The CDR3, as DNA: TGTGCCAGCAGTTGGGACAGGGGGTATCAAGAGACCCAGTACTTC.

The CDR3 DNA is TGTGCCAGCTCACCACGCGGCGGGGAGCTGTTTTTT. Amino acids: CASSPRGGELFF. V is TRBV18 and J is TRBJ2-2; D gene uncertain. V was clipped by 1 base and J by 7 bases, with 4 bases between them. The CDR3 spans 12 residues. CDR1 KGHSH and CDR2 LQKENI come from the germline V gene. The full variable domain, completed using reference TRBV18 and TRBJ2-2, is NAGVMQNPRHLVRRRGQEARLRCSPMKGHSHVYWYRQLPEEGLKFMVYLQKENIIDESGMPKERFSAEFPKEGPSILRIQQVVRGDSAAYFCASSPRGGELFFGEGSRLTVL.

The CDR3 DNA follows: TGTGCCAGCAGTGGGGGGACAGGGGGCTCCTACGAGCAGTACTTC. It yields the protein CASSGGTGGSYEQYF. The chain carries TRBV6-1 and TRBJ2-7, with TRBD1 matching 11 bases. The CDR3 totals 15 residues. The junction had 2 bases not matched to a gene; V was cut back by 4 bases and J by 0 bases. Germline V gene sequence: CDR1 MNHNS, CDR2 SASEGT.

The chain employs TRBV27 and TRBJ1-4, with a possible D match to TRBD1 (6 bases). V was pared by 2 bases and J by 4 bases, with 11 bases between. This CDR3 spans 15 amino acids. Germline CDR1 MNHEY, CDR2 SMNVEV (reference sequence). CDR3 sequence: CASSLRGSGNEKLFF. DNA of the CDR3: TGTGCCAGCAGTTTAAGGGGGTCAGGTAATGAAAAACTGTTTTTT.

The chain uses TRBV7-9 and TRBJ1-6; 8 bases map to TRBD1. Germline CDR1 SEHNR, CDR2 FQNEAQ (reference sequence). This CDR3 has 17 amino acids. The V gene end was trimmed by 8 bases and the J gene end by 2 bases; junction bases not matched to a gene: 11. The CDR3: CASQGAGGATYNSPLHF. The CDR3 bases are TGTGCCAGCCAGGGCGCAGGGGGCGCCACCTATAATTCACCCCTCCACTTT.

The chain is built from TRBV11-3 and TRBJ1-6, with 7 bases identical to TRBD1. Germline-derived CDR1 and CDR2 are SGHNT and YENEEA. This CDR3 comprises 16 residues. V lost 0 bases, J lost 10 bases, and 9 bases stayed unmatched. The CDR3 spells CASSLDGTATFSPLHF. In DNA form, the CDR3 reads TGTGCCAGCAGCTTAGACGGGACAGCGACGTTCTCACCCCTCCACTTT.

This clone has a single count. In DNA, the CDR3 is TGTGCCAGCAGTTACGGGCCCAGATTGGACTATGGCTACACCTTC. It encodes CASSYGPRLDYGYTF. This chain uses TRBV6-5 with TRBJ1-2; D unresolved. Germline CDR1 is MNHEY and CDR2 is SVGAGI. V was clipped by 2 bases and J by 3 bases, with 13 bases between them. The CDR3 covers 15 residues.

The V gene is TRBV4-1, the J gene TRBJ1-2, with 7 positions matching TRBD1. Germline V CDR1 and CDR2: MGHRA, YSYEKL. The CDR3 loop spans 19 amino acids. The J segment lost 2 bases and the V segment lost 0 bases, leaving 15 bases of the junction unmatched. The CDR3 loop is CASSQDPGTAIKENYGYTF. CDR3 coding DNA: TGCGCCAGCAGCCAAGATCCGGGGACAGCCATAAAGGAGAACTATGGCTACACCTTC.

CDR3 loop: CAISESGQANYGYTF. The CDR3 nucleotides are TGTGCCATCAGTGAGTCCGGACAGGCGAACTATGGCTACACCTTC. V and J are TRBV10-3 and TRBJ1-2; 7 bases map to TRBD1. CDR3 length: 15 residues. Trimming cost V 0 bases and J 2 bases; bases outside gene matches: 3. The germline V gene has CDR1 ENHRY and CDR2 SYGVKD.